This passage covers 17 T cell receptor beta chains from one sample sequenced in a study of T cell responses to AZD1222 COVID-19 vaccine. The protocol was immunoSEQ multiplex PCR, while the TCRdb copy is restricted to in-frame clones and leaves out a portion. The sample includes 95,000 to 150,000 clones, roughly 89% of them seen just once. Sample: peripheral blood, taken on day 0 of AZD1222 vaccination. The receptor set was obtained from an adult in good health.

About this clone: Other DNA sequences of this sample code for an identical CDR3. This sequence joins TRBV5-1 and TRBJ1-1; D might be TRBD1 (5 bases). This CDR3 spans 14 amino acids. Trimming left V 2 bases short and J 1 base short, with 9 bases between. Germline V CDR1 and CDR2: SGHRS, YFSETQ. The CDR3 nucleotides read TGCGCCAGCAGCTTAGGGACGGCGAACACTGAAGCTTTCTTT. Translating it yields CASSLGTANTEAFF.

The rearrangement joins TRBV7-3 to TRBJ1-1; D not resolved. Germline V gene data show CDR1 as SGHTA and CDR2 as FQGTGA. V was pared by 0 bases and J by 11 bases, with 13 bases between. The CDR3 runs to 13 residues. The DNA for the CDR3 is TGTGCCAGCAGCTTAACTAGCACCATCGCGGCTTTCTTT. This gives the protein CASSLTSTIAAFF.

The gene calls are TRBV7-8 and TRBJ2-3; weak D call: TRBD2 (6 bases). Per the germline V gene, CDR1 is SGHVS and CDR2 is FQNEAQ. V was trimmed by 4 bases and J by 3 bases, leaving 11 bases between them. There are 14 residues in the CDR3. In DNA form, the CDR3 reads TGTGCCAGCAGCTCTACTAGCATAACAGATACGCAGTATTTT. Its translation is CASSSTSITDTQYF. Looking up the rest from reference TRBV7-8 and TRBJ2-3 gives the full variable domain: GAGVSQSPRYKVAKRGQDVALRCDPISGHVSLFWYQQALGQGPEFLTYFQNEAQLDKSGLPSDRFFAERPEGSVSTLKIQRTQQEDSAVYLCASSSTSITDTQYFGPGTRLTVL.

This chain uses TRBV9 with TRBJ1-6; 7 bases align to TRBD1. The V segment lost 3 bases and the J segment 2 bases; nucleotides outside the gene matches: 2. The CDR3 loop spans 15 amino acids. Germline values: CDR1 SGDLS, CDR2 YYNGEE. CDR3 DNA sequence: TGTGCCAGCAGCGCGACAGGGACCTATAATTCACCCCTCCACTTT. The encoded protein is CASSATGTYNSPLHF.

A note on this clone: Distinct nucleotide sequences in the sample also encode this CDR3. V is TRBV7-2 and J is TRBJ2-1, with 9 nucleotides matching TRBD1. The trim removed 3 bases at V and 7 bases at J, leaving 1 base unmatched. Germline CDR1 SGHTA, CDR2 FQGNSA. The CDR3 is 13 residues long. Written as DNA, the CDR3 is TGTGCCAGCAGCTTGGACAGGGGAAATGAGCAGTTCTTC. This gives the protein CASSLDRGNEQFF.

In this sample, this clone turned up a few times. The rearrangement links TRBV7-2 to TRBJ2-3; the D gene is possibly TRBD2 (6 bases). Germline CDR1 and CDR2: SGHTA and FQGNSA. Trimming stripped 3 bases from V and 6 bases from J, with 10 bases between. CDR3 length equals 13 residues. The CDR3 loop is CASSLEGWDTQYF. In DNA, the CDR3 is TGTGCCAGCAGCTTGGAGGGCTGGGATACGCAGTATTTT.

V is TRBV3-1 (or the pseudogene TRBV3-2) and J is TRBJ2-2; possibly TRBD2 for D (5 bases). CDR1 LGHDT and CDR2 YNNKEL come from the germline V gene (reference sequence). The CDR3 has 14 residues. V lost 7 bases to trimming and J lost 4 bases, with 13 bases between them. The CDR3 region is CASKTNAGTGELFF. CDR3 DNA sequence: TGTGCCAGCAAGACCAACGCGGGCACCGGGGAGCTGTTTTTT.

V and J are TRBV28 and TRBJ2-7, with D tentatively TRBD1 (5 bases). V lost 7 bases and J 5 bases, leaving 15 bases between the germline ends. This CDR3 has 13 residues. Germline V CDR1 and CDR2: MDHEN, SYDVKM. DNA of the CDR3: TGTGCCAGCATTTCAGGGTGGCGCGACGAGCAGTACTTC. Residues: CASISGWRDEQYF. Complete variable domain (other parts from reference TRBV28 and TRBJ2-7): DVKVTQSSRYLVKRTGEKVFLECVQDMDHENMFWYRQDPGLGLRLIYFSYDVKMKEKGDIPEGYSVSREKKERFSLILESASTNQTSMYLCASISGWRDEQYFGPGTRLTVT.

The chain uses TRBV6-5 and TRBJ2-1; the match to TRBD1 covers 7 bases. J lost 7 bases, V lost 4 bases, and 7 bases had no gene match. Germline CDR1 reads MNHEY; CDR2 reads SVGAGI. This CDR3 region has 14 residues. CDR3 DNA sequence: TGTGCCAGCAGTTCCGGGACAGTGTTTAATGAGCAGTTCTTC. As protein: CASSSGTVFNEQFF.

The V gene is TRBV5-4, the J gene TRBJ1-2; D uncertain. CDR3 length: 12 residues. Trimming removed 0 bases at V and 8 bases at J, with 8 bases between. The germline gives CDR1 SGHNT, CDR2 YYREEE (reference sequence). The CDR3 nucleotides are TGTGCCAGCAGCTTGGATGCAGAAGGCTACACCTTC. This gives the protein CASSLDAEGYTF.

The chain carries TRBV30 and TRBJ1-1; D unresolved. Trimming removed 3 bases at V and 3 bases at J, with 17 bases between. This CDR3 has 15 amino acids. Germline V gene lookup returns CDR1 GTSNPN and CDR2 SVGIG (reference sequence). DNA for the CDR3: TGTGCCTGGAGGGGCCGTAGAAGAGAGCACACTGAAGCTTTCTTT. Residues: CAWRGRRREHTEAFF.

The chain employs TRBV4-2 and TRBJ1-2; 8 positions match TRBD1. The CDR3 runs 15 residues. With V trimmed by 2 bases and J by 9 bases, 11 bases remained unmatched. Germline CDR1 is LGHNA and CDR2 is YNFKEQ. CDR3: CASSQPDREDACYTF. As DNA, the CDR3 is TGTGCCAGCAGCCAACCGGACAGGGAGGATGCTTGCTACACCTTC.

The chain combines TRBV10-3 with TRBJ1-1, with D maybe TRBD1 (5 bases). Germline CDR1 and CDR2: ENHRY and SYGVKD. The V end lost 3 bases, the J end lost 1 base, and 6 bases lay between the germline ends. There are 13 residues in the CDR3. CDR3 region: CAISETGNTEAFF. CDR3 nucleotide sequence: TGTGCCATCAGTGAAACAGGGAACACTGAAGCTTTCTTT.

CDR3 in amino acids: CASSWDKPGNTIYF. In DNA form, the CDR3 reads TGCGCCAGCAGCTGGGACAAACCTGGAAACACCATATATTTT. This chain connects TRBV5-1 to TRBJ1-3; D might be TRBD1 (6 bases). Deletions cut 3 bases from V and 2 bases from J, with 9 bases between. Germline-derived CDR1 and CDR2 are SGHRS and YFSETQ. This CDR3 has 14 amino acids.

This clone appeared a single time. The gene calls are TRBV6-5 and TRBJ2-3; TRBD2 is a possible D gene (6 bases). Germline lookup yields CDR1 MNHEY and CDR2 SVGAGI. This CDR3 is 15 amino acids long. Trimming shortened V by 6 bases and J by 0 bases, and 13 bases separated the two germline ends. The CDR3 DNA follows: TGTGCCAGCAGAGATAGCGGCCTAAGCACAGATACGCAGTATTTT. As protein: CASRDSGLSTDTQYF.

This chain joins TRBV2 and TRBJ2-7; the match to TRBD1 covers 7 bases. Trimming cost V 8 bases and J 6 bases; bases outside gene matches: 10. CDR1 and CDR2 (germline): SNHLY, FYNNEI. The CDR3 length is 13 residues. The CDR3 reads CASAPGQLSEQYF. CDR3 bases: TGTGCCAGCGCGCCGGGACAGCTAAGCGAGCAGTACTTC.

V is TRBV25-1 and J is TRBJ1-1; D gene unclear. V lost 4 bases to trimming and J lost 4 bases, with 10 bases between them. The CDR3 runs 13 residues. Germline lookup yields CDR1 MGHDK and CDR2 SYGVNS. The DNA for the CDR3 is TGTGCCAGCAGTGCCGACGGGTCCACTGAAGCTTTCTTT. This encodes CASSADGSTEAFF.